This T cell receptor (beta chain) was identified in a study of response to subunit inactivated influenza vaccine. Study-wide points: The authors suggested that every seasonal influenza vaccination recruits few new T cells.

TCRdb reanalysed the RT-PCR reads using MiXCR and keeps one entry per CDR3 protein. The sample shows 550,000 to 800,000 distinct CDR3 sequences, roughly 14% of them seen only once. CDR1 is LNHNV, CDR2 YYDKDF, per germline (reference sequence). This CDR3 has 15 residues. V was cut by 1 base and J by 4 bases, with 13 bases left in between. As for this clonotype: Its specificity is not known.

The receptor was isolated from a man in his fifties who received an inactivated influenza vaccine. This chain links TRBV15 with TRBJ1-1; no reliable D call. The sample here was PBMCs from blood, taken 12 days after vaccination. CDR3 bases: TGTGCCACCAGCAGAGTTTTTCAGGATCCCACTGAAGCTTTCTTT. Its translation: CATSRVFQDPTEAFF.